This T cell receptor (beta chain) was observed in a study of OX40 agonist ivuxolimab in advanced cancers. Per germline, CDR1 LNHDA and CDR2 SQIVND (reference sequence). The CDR3 has 14 amino acids. V was trimmed by 5 bases and J by 3 bases, leaving 14 bases between them. Data came from immunoSEQ multiplex PCR; TCRdb stores just in-frame clones and leaves some out. The table lists around 77,000 clones, under 80% of them singletons. This receptor was obtained from an adult with an advanced solid tumor such as melanoma, head and neck, liver or kidney cancer. The rearrangement uses TRBV19 and TRBJ2-7; tentatively, D is TRBD1 (5 bases). The material was CD4+ or CD8+ T cells sorted from blood, obtained in a trial of the OX40 agonist ivuxolimab. CDR3 sequence (DNA): TGTGCCAGTAGTGGCAGGGATTGGGGCTACGAGCAGTACTTC. This sequence encodes CASSGRDWGYEQYF.